This T cell receptor beta chain was sequenced in a study of control samples from healthy donors and cancer patients (dated by TCRdb to 2020 to 2021). Libraries were prepared through the immunoSEQ multiplex PCR assay. TCRdb obtained this table from immuneACCESS and retained in-frame rearrangements with V and J assigned. These tables miss some clones; where compared with another copy, unresolved V genes account for less than half of the shortfall, and the remainder is unexplained. Within this sample are 100,000 to 150,000 clones, with about 91% of them counted one time only. The ten largest make up approximately 8.6% of the sample. On this clone itself: Its cognate antigen has yet to be identified. The record has no base qualities; no much larger clone is one base away.

Reading the germline V gene gives CDR1 SGHRS and CDR2 YFSETQ. V and J are truncated by 2 bases and 4 bases respectively, leaving an intervening sequence of 15 bases. Counted from cysteine to phenylalanine, this CDR3 has 15 amino acids. The read is trimmed to its CDR3 DNA, 45 bases read in frame from base 1. The receptor comes from a young man in good health. Specimen: blood. Recombination linked TRBV5-1 to TRBJ1-2, with TRBD1 as a weak D call on 5 bases. In nucleotides, the sequence is TGCGCCAGCAGCTTCGGGGGAAGAGGGCCCTATGGCTACACCTTC. It codes for CASSFGGRGPYGYTF.